The 27 T cell receptor gamma chains in this list originate from one sample, sequenced in a study of γδ T cells in repeated Plasmodium falciparum infection. Flow sorting of PBMC yielded separate Vgamma9/Vdelta2+ and Vdelta2-negative gammadelta T cell populations for bulk repertoire analysis. TCRdb reran clone calling via CATT on the multiplex PCR reads. Among about 14,000 gamma-chain clones listed, 1.6% were seen once. The source material was gamma-delta T cells from blood. The receptors come from a pool of human donors (malaria-infected and uninfected, not separated).

To note about this clone: TCRdb has a much larger clone's protein, which differs at residue 6 from the translation of this DNA, likely because of a read error; what is shown is the protein translated from the DNA. The chain recombines TRGV9 with TRGJ1 or TRGJ2. Here the J gene was assigned by germline matching of the DNA, as TCRdb has none. This CDR3 comprises 18 residues. V lost 2 bases, J lost 0 bases, and 16 bases stayed unmatched. Germline V gene lookup returns CDR1 GITISATS and CDR2 ISYDGTV (reference sequence). In nucleotides, the CDR3 is TGTGCCTTGTGGGAGGAGCAGTCCTACAATTCGAATTATTATAAGAAACTCTTT. Translated: CALWEEQSYNSNYYKKLF.

This clone was detected only a few times. TCRdb has a much larger clone's protein, which differs at residue 9 from the translation of this DNA, likely because of a read error; what is shown is the protein translated from the DNA. The V gene is TRGV4; the J gene was not called. CDR1 is EGSTGY and CDR2 is YDSYTSSV in the germline V gene. CDR3 length equals 11 residues. The DNA for the CDR3 is TGTGCCACCGACCTCCGAGATAAGGAACTCTTT. Amino acids: CATDLRDKELF.

With regard to this clone: The mismatch at residue 4 between this DNA's translation and the TCRdb protein of a much larger clone likely reflects a read error; the protein shown is translated from the DNA. The chain uses TRGV9 and TRGJP. TCRdb leaves out the J gene; it was filled in here by matching the DNA to germline. CDR1 GITISATS and CDR2 ISYDGTV come from the germline V gene (reference sequence). The CDR3 has 17 residues. The CDR3 protein is CALREDHQELGKKIKVF. CDR3 bases: TGTGCCTTGCGGGAGGATCATCAAGAGTTGGGCAAAAAAATCAAGGTATTT.

This clone appeared many times. A far larger clone differs by one base, so this is likely a read error. V and J are TRGV4 and TRGJ1 or TRGJ2. Germline CDR1 EGSTGY, CDR2 YDSYTSSV. This CDR3 region has 15 residues. The DNA for the CDR3 is TGTGCTACCTGGGATGGGCCGTTTTATTATTATAAGAAACTCTTT. Translated, it gives CATWDGPFYYYKKLF.

This clone was recorded at least ten times. This likely traces to a read error, being one base from a far larger clone. The CDR3 here is CALWEPSYYKKLF. Written as DNA, the CDR3 is TGTGCCTTGTGGGAGCCTTCTTATTATAAGAAGCTCTTT. The rearrangement links TRGV9 to TRGJ1 or TRGJ2. CDR3 length equals 13 residues. CDR1 is GITISATS and CDR2 is ISYDGTV in the germline V gene (reference sequence).

This clone was seen ten or more times. This likely traces to a read error, being one base from a far larger clone. The V call is TRGV9, the J call TRGJP. CDR3 length: 16 amino acids. Germline loops: CDR1 GITISATS, CDR2 ISYDGTV (reference sequence). CDR3 protein: CALWEVQELGKKIRVF. DNA of the CDR3: TGTGCCTTGTGGGAGGTGCAAGAGTTGGGCAAAAAAATCAGGGTATTT.

In its sample, this clone was seen many times. The protein that TCRdb holds for this DNA derives from a much larger clone and differs from the translated DNA at residue 4, which likely indicates a read error; the protein shown here is translated from the DNA. V gene TRGV9 combines with J gene TRGJ1 or TRGJ2. TCRdb lists no J gene, so it was determined here by aligning the DNA to germline. Unmatched junction bases numbered 14, after V lost 9 bases and J lost 6 bases. Germline lookup yields CDR1 GITISATS and CDR2 ISYDGTV (reference sequence). The CDR3 sequence is 13 residues long. CDR3 amino acids: CALRVRPFYKKLF. Here the CDR3 DNA reads TGTGCCTTGCGGGTGCGGCCTTTTTATAAGAAACTCTTT.

This clone has at least ten counts. The TCRdb record carries a much larger clone's protein, which differs from this DNA's translation at residue 3; a read error is the likely cause, and the protein listed here is the DNA translation. The V and J genes are TRGV4 and TRGJ1 or TRGJ2. The CDR3 spans 11 residues. Germline V gives CDR1 EGSTGY, CDR2 YDSYTSSV. CDR3 DNA sequence: TGTGCCGCCTGGGATTTTTATAAGAAACTCTTT. Its protein product is CAAWDFYKKLF.

This clone was observed at least ten times. A read error likely explains why the TCRdb protein, taken from a much larger clone, differs from this DNA's translation at residue 7; the protein shown is translated from the DNA. This sequence joins TRGV9 and TRGJ1 or TRGJ2. CDR3 size: 11 residues. After removal of 6 bases from V and 12 bases from J, the junction contained 11 bases not matched to a gene. Looked up from germline, CDR1 is GITISATS and CDR2 is ISYDGTV (reference sequence). The chain's CDR3 is CALWWLCRKLF. CDR3 coding DNA: TGTGCCTTGTGGTGGCTCTGTAGGAAACTCTTT.

This clone was observed many times. It differs at one base from a far larger clone, so likely a read error. The chain employs TRGV9 and TRGJ1 or TRGJ2. From germline, CDR1 is GITISATS and CDR2 ISYDGTV (reference sequence). The CDR3 contains 13 residues. The CDR3 DNA follows: TGTGCCTTGTGGGAGGTGCCAGATAATAAGAAGCTCTTT. Protein sequence: CALWEVPDNKKLF.

This clone showed up many times. TCRdb's protein for this DNA is that of a much larger clone and differs from the translation at residue 10, likely a read error; the protein shown is the DNA translation. This CDR3 is CATWDGHGIETF. CDR3 in DNA: TGTGCCACCTGGGATGGGCACGGGATCGAGACGTTT. The gene calls are TRGV4 and TRGJP2. Looked up from germline, CDR1 is EGSTGY and CDR2 is YDSYTSSV. The CDR3 length is 12 residues.

This clone showed up just a few times. The amino acid sequence in TCRdb belongs to a much larger clone and departs from this DNA's translation at residue 11, likely a sequencing read error; the sequence shown is translated from the DNA. V and J are TRGV3 and TRGJ1 or TRGJ2. The J gene was missing in TCRdb and was found by matching the end of the DNA to germline. CDR1 is VTNTFY, CDR2 YDVSTARD, per germline (reference sequence). The CDR3 runs 15 residues. CDR3 region: CATWDRSLLYDKKLF. The DNA for the CDR3 is TGTGCCACCTGGGACAGGTCCCTTCTTTATGATAAGAAACTCTTT.

This clone has a count of ten or more. The chain uses TRGV2 and TRGJ1 or TRGJ2. Unmatched junction bases numbered 9, after V lost 5 bases and J lost 8 bases. Germline-derived CDR1 and CDR2 are EGSNGY and YDSYNSKV. The CDR3 consists of 12 residues. The CDR3: CATWASEDKKLF. The CDR3 DNA sequence: TGTGCCACCTGGGCCTCTGAAGATAAGAAACTCTTT.

This clone has a count of ten or more. A read error is the likely source, as a far larger clone sits one nucleotide away. Other DNA sequences of this sample code for an identical CDR3. This chain joins TRGV9 and TRGJP. TCRdb is silent on the J gene; assignment here came from matching the DNA to germline. V shed 2 bases and J 11 bases; nucleotides not matched to a gene: 6. Looked up from germline, CDR1 is GITISATS and CDR2 is ISYDGTV (reference sequence). The CDR3 runs to 15 residues. The CDR3 protein is CALWEAGLGKKIKVF. CDR3 DNA sequence: TGTGCCTTGTGGGAGGCAGGGCTGGGCAAAAAAATCAAGGTATTT.

The sample holds many counts of this clone. A far larger clone lies a single base away; this is likely a read error. Distinct nucleotide sequences in the sample also encode this CDR3. The V and J genes are TRGV9 and TRGJ1 or TRGJ2. Trimming removed 4 bases from V and 4 bases from J; junction bases left unmatched: 10. CDR3 size: 14 residues. Germline V gene sequence: CDR1 GITISATS, CDR2 ISYDGTV (reference sequence). CDR3 amino acids: CALWEEFKYYKKLF. The CDR3 DNA is TGTGCCTTGTGGGAAGAATTCAAATATTATAAGAAACTCTTT.

This clone was detected a few times. The protein held in TCRdb is that of a much larger clone and does not match this DNA's translation at residue 8, likely because of a read error; the protein shown is translated from the DNA. The V and J genes are TRGV4 and TRGJ1 or TRGJ2. This CDR3 is built from 11 residues. Germline-derived CDR1 and CDR2 are EGSTGY and YDSYTSSV. CDR3 sequence: CATWTSDNKLF. CDR3 sequence (DNA): TGTGCCACCTGGACTTCGGATAATAAACTCTTT.

This clone was recorded a few times. This likely stems from a read error, as it lies one base from a far larger clone. Other DNA sequences of this sample code for an identical CDR3. The chain carries TRGV9 and TRGJP. The J gene was missing in TCRdb and was found by matching the end of the DNA to germline. This CDR3 comprises 17 residues. The germline V gene has CDR1 GITISATS and CDR2 ISYDGTV (reference sequence). The CDR3 loop is CALWEDSQELGKKIKVF. The CDR3 coding sequence is TGTGCATTGTGGGAGGACTCTCAAGAGTTGGGCAAAAAAATCAAGGTATTT.

About this clone: The likely explanation is a read error, given a far larger clone one base away. Other DNA sequences in this sample translate to the same CDR3. This chain joins TRGV3 and TRGJ1 or TRGJ2. Because TCRdb records no J gene, it was assigned here through a match of the DNA to germline. This CDR3 is built from 20 residues. In germline, CDR1 is VTNTFY, CDR2 YDVSTARD (reference sequence). This chain's CDR3 is CATWDRLFGVSTVDYYKKLF. The DNA of the CDR3 is TGCGCCACCTGGGACAGGCTTTTCGGGGTTTCGACAGTAGATTATTATAAGAAACTCTTT.

As to this clone: Translating this DNA gives a protein that differs at residue 9 from the TCRdb one, which belongs to a much larger clone; a read error is likely, and the protein shown is this translation. The genes are TRGV9 and TRGJ1 or TRGJ2. Matching the DNA to germline supplied the J gene, which TCRdb does not give. Trimming at V came to 5 bases and at J to 3 bases, leaving 13 bases not matched to a gene. The CDR3 has 15 amino acids. Germline V lookup: CDR1 GITISATS, CDR2 ISYDGTV (reference sequence). This CDR3 is CALWVFISSYYKKLF. The CDR3, as DNA: TGTGCCTTGTGGGTATTCATATCGAGTTATTATAAGAAACTCTTT.

This clone was counted ten times or more. This likely reflects a read error, since a far larger clone is one base away. Additional DNA sequences in this sample encode the identical CDR3. CDR3 region: CALWEVEQWGKKLGKKIKVF. DNA of the CDR3: TGTGCCTTGTGGGAGGTGGAGCAATGGGGCAAGAAGTTGGGCAAAAAAATCAAGGTATTT. The chain combines TRGV9 with TRGJP. This CDR3 spans 20 amino acids. Germline CDR1 reads GITISATS; CDR2 reads ISYDGTV (reference sequence). The junction had 16 bases not matched to a gene; V was cut back by 0 bases and J by 8 bases.

The V and J genes are TRGV5 and TRGJP1. TCRdb records no J gene; here it was assigned by comparing the DNA to germline. This CDR3 has 15 residues. Germline CDR1 reads VINAFY; CDR2 reads YDVSNSKD. V was clipped by 6 bases and J by 15 bases; unmatched bases: 22. CDR3 region: CATWNLTGGQKIKIF. The CDR3 coding sequence is TGTGCCACCTGGAACCTCACTGGTGGGCAAAAAATCAAGATATTT.

This clone occurred many times. The V and J genes are TRGV3 and TRGJ1 or TRGJ2. V was pared by 0 bases and J by 5 bases, with 4 bases of the junction left unmatched. Germline CDR1 and CDR2: VTNTFY and YDVSTARD (reference sequence). The CDR3 covers 13 residues. CDR3 sequence (DNA): TGTGCCACCTGGGACAGGCGCGATTATAAGAAACTCTTT. Its translation is CATWDRRDYKKLF.

This clone was seen only a few times. This DNA's translation differs at residue 10 from TCRdb's protein, which comes from a much larger clone; a read error is likely, and the protein shown is translated from the DNA. V and J are TRGV9 and TRGJP. The J gene was missing in TCRdb and was found by matching the end of the DNA to germline. This CDR3 has 17 residues. Germline lookup yields CDR1 GITISATS and CDR2 ISYDGTV (reference sequence). CDR3 sequence: CALWEDSQESGKKIKVF. DNA for the CDR3: TGTGCCTTGTGGGAGGACTCTCAAGAGTCGGGCAAAAAAATCAAGGTATTT.

This clone was recorded a few times. It is likely a read error: a sequence one base away is far more abundant. Other DNA variants within this sample encode the same CDR3. The genes are TRGV2 and TRGJP. The J gene comes from matching the DNA to germline here; TCRdb lacks it. The CDR3 is 17 amino acids. Germline CDR1 is EGSNGY and CDR2 is YDSYNSKV. J gave up 5 bases and V 1 base, and 5 bases lay outside the gene matches. The CDR3 reads CATWDGRKELGKKIKVF. The CDR3 DNA is TGTGCCACCTGGGACGGCCGAAAAGAGTTGGGCAAAAAAATCAAGGTATTT.

Remarks on this clone: A far larger clone is a single base away, which makes a read error likely. Other nucleotide sequences in the sample specify the same CDR3. V is TRGV2 and J is TRGJ1 or TRGJ2. Here the J gene came from matching the DNA to germline, since TCRdb omits it. CDR3 length: 12 residues. CDR1 and CDR2 from the germline V gene are EGSNGY and YDSYNSKV. Trimming cost V 6 bases and J 7 bases; bases outside gene matches: 9. CDR3 amino acids: CATWKKPYKKLF. CDR3 sequence (DNA): TGTGCCACCTGGAAGAAACCGTATAAGAAACTCTTT.

This clone was counted ten times or more. The TCRdb protein, from a much larger clone, departs from this DNA's translation at residue 3, likely by read error; the protein shown derives from the DNA. V is TRGV4 and J is TRGJ1 or TRGJ2. TCRdb lists no J gene, so it was determined here by aligning the DNA to germline. In germline, CDR1 is EGSTGY, CDR2 YDSYTSSV. CDR3 length equals 13 residues. CDR3: CAAWDGCVYKKLF. The CDR3 DNA follows: TGTGCCGCCTGGGATGGTTGCGTTTATAAGAAACTCTTT.

The chain carries TRGV9 and TRGJP. TCRdb gives no J gene; it was assigned here by matching the DNA to germline. CDR3 size: 19 residues. The germline V gene encodes CDR1 GITISATS and CDR2 ISYDGTV (reference sequence). V was pared by 0 bases and J by 8 bases, with 13 bases of the junction left unmatched. CDR3 coding DNA: TGTGCCTTGTGGGAGGTGCTATTGGGCAAAAAGTTGGGCAAAAAAATCAAGGTATTT. Translated, it gives CALWEVLLGKKLGKKIKVF.